Below, 8 T cell receptor beta chains from the same sample are listed, as sequenced in a study of OX40 agonist ivuxolimab in advanced cancers. Profiled with immunoSEQ multiplex PCR; TCRdb holds only in-frame clones, not every one. The profile shows thousands of clones, about 80% of them singletons. The input for sequencing was CD4+ or CD8+ T cells sorted from blood, taken in a trial of the OX40 agonist ivuxolimab. Receptors originate from an adult with an advanced solid tumor such as melanoma, head and neck, liver or kidney cancer.

The V gene is TRBV6-8, the J gene TRBJ1-5, with D possibly TRBD1 on 6 matching bases. CDR3 length: 14 residues. Trimming left V 6 bases short and J 1 base short, with 10 bases between. CDR1 MNHGY and CDR2 SAAAGT come from the germline V gene. The CDR3 bases are TGTGCCAGCAGACGGACAGCGAGCAATCAGCCCCAGCATTTT. This translates into CASRRTASNQPQHF.

The CDR3 reads CVIVCGGGPQHF. The CDR3 DNA sequence: TGTGTGATTGTTTGCGGGGGAGGACCCCAGCATTTT. The chain joins TRBV30 to TRBJ1-5; TRBD1 might be the D (5 bases). Germline lookup yields CDR1 GTSNPN and CDR2 SVGIG (reference sequence). This CDR3 has 12 amino acids.

This clone was counted a single time. This chain links TRBV5-4 with TRBJ1-4; D ambiguous. This CDR3 has 14 amino acids. Trimming stripped 5 bases from V and 8 bases from J, with 16 bases between. Germline lookup yields CDR1 SGHNT and CDR2 YYREEE (reference sequence). The CDR3 spells CASRDSLGGEKLFF. In DNA, the CDR3 is TGTGCCAGCAGGGACTCCCTGGGAGGAGAAAAACTGTTTTTT.

The chain employs TRBV9 and TRBJ2-3; D is possibly TRBD2 (7 bases). Per the germline V gene, CDR1 is SGDLS and CDR2 is YYNGEE. Deletions cut 0 bases from V and 4 bases from J, with 9 bases between. This CDR3 is 14 amino acids long. For the CDR3, the DNA is TGTGCCAGCAGCGTAGCGGGGGGCCCAGATACGCAGTATTTT. Translating gives CASSVAGGPDTQYF.

This chain joins TRBV7-2 and TRBJ1-1; tentative D call: TRBD1 (5 bases). The CDR3 spans 13 residues. The germline V and J ends were trimmed by 3 bases and 7 bases, with 12 bases remaining between them. CDR1 and CDR2 from the germline V gene are SGHTA and FQGNSA. The CDR3 is CASSLGGLGEAFF. The CDR3 region has the DNA TGTGCCAGCAGCTTGGGGGGTTTGGGTGAAGCTTTCTTT.

V is TRBV2 and J is TRBJ2-7; no firm D call. Trimming took off 6 bases at V and 7 bases at J, with 13 bases between the two ends. The germline V gene has CDR1 SNHLY and CDR2 FYNNEI. This CDR3 comprises 12 residues. The CDR3: CASRVFLGEQYF. The CDR3 DNA is TGTGCCAGCAGAGTGTTCCTGGGAGAGCAGTACTTC.

The chain carries TRBV19 and TRBJ2-1; 7 bases match TRBD2. Germline loops: CDR1 LNHDA, CDR2 SQIVND (reference sequence). CDR3 length: 11 amino acids. V trimming: 10 bases; J trimming: 7 bases; junction bases outside the gene matches: 4. CDR3 nucleotide sequence: TGTGCCACCGGGGGAGGGAATGAGCAGTTCTTC. Residues: CATGGGNEQFF.

This clone is judged medium-sized (0.01 to 0.1%). The genes are TRBV6-1 and TRBJ2-7; either TRBD1 or TRBD2 may supply D (5 bases each). CDR1 is MNHNS, CDR2 SASEGT, per germline. V was cut by 0 bases and J by 6 bases, with 12 bases left in between. The CDR3 runs 14 residues. The CDR3 here is CASSEAWGLVEQYF. For the CDR3, the DNA is TGTGCCAGCAGTGAAGCGTGGGGGTTAGTCGAGCAGTACTTC.